The sequence of this T cell receptor (beta chain) was determined in a study of T-cell reconstitution after alpha-beta-depleted transplantation in children. This CDR3 has 11 amino acids. CDR1 and CDR2 (germline): LGHDT, YNNKEL (reference sequence). As for this clonotype: Mismatch with germline at one junction end may stem from a read error.

Unique molecular identifiers were used to barcode this TCRbeta library. TCRdb fed the PCR reads into MiXCR, producing one record per CDR3 protein. The table includes just over 950,000 distinct CDR3 sequences, roughly 29% detected once. Sequences were derived from PBMCs, mostly from graft donor cells, sampled 360 days after TCRalphabeta/CD19-depleted stem cell transplant. This TCR derives from a boy less than two years old who had a stem cell transplant for SCID, so the T cells may come from the graft donor. This chain links TRBV3-1 with TRBJ2-1; D assignment may be TRBD1 or TRBD2 (5 bases each). The CDR3 is CGASSYNEQFF. The CDR3 DNA reads as TGCGGGGCCAGCTCCTACAATGAGCAGTTCTTC.